These T cell receptor beta chains were read from a single sample in a study of shared clonotypes between healthy human individuals. Clones were read by immunoSEQ multiplex PCR, and TCRdb kept only the in-frame ones, dropping some. The sample holds millions of clones, more than 85% seen once. Sequenced sample: naive CD4+ T cells from PBMCs. Receptors were obtained from a man younger than 35 in good health. Some clones in this sample may be carry-over from other donors' samples. CDR3s include the opening cysteine and the closing phenylalanine or tryptophan. D genes are given only for firm matches. Rows give clone size only sometimes, using once, few, many, or a class for an expanded clone.

clone size | J gene | V gene | D gene | CDR3 protein | CDR3 DNA
NA | TRBJ2-1 | TRBV19 | TRBD1 | CASSIFGTGGDEQFF | TGTGCCAGTAGTATATTCGGGACAGGGGGCGATGAGCAGTTCTTC
once | TRBJ1-2 | TRBV5-1 | TRBD1 | CASSSQGAGGYTF | TGCGCCAGCAGCTCACAGGGGGCGGGTGGCTACACCTTC
once | TRBJ2-4 | TRBV2 | TRBD2 | CATTREGVAKNIQYF | TGTGCCACAACGCGGGAGGGCGTGGCCAAAAACATTCAGTACTTC
NA | TRBJ1-1 | TRBV5-1 | NA | CASSRDANTEAFF | TGCGCCAGCAGCAGGGATGCGAACACTGAAGCTTTCTTT
NA | TRBJ2-5 | TRBV28 | NA | CASLALSTETQYF | TGTGCCAGTTTAGCGTTATCAACGGAGACCCAGTACTTC
NA | TRBJ2-1 | TRBV7-2 | TRBD2 | CASSLGTSGGEQFF | TGTGCCAGCAGCTTAGGGACTAGCGGGGGTGAGCAGTTCTTC
NA | TRBJ2-5 | TRBV5-6 | TRBD1 | CASSTTGSETQYF | TGTGCCAGCAGCACGACAGGGTCAGAGACCCAGTACTTC
NA | TRBJ2-7 | TRBV6-5 | NA | CASSYSPSQIQYEQYF | TGTGCCAGCAGTTACTCTCCCTCGCAAATCCAGTACGAGCAGTACTTC
NA | TRBJ1-4 | TRBV18 | NA | CASSEDLNEKLFF | TGTGCCAGCTCGGAGGACTTAAATGAAAAACTGTTTTTT
NA | TRBJ2-5 | TRBV5-1 | NA | CASSLEGGRETQYF | TGCGCCAGCAGCTTGGAAGGGGGGCGAGAGACCCAGTACTTC
NA | TRBJ2-1 | TRBV9 | NA | CASSVDWPGYNEQFF | TGTGCCAGCAGCGTAGACTGGCCGGGATACAATGAGCAGTTCTTC
NA | TRBJ2-1 | TRBV6-6 | NA | CASANSYNEQFF | TGTGCCAGCGCCAATTCCTACAATGAGCAGTTCTTC
NA | TRBJ1-1 | TRBV30 | TRBD1 | CAWSRGTATEAFF | TGTGCCTGGAGTAGGGGGACAGCCACTGAAGCTTTCTTT
NA | TRBJ1-2 | TRBV28 | TRBD1 | CASSPLSLNRGLFDYGYTF | TGTGCCAGCAGTCCCCTGTCCCTTAACAGGGGGCTGTTTGACTATGGCTACACCTTC
NA | TRBJ2-7 | TRBV9 | NA | CASSVGGSGVYEQYF | TGTGCCAGCAGCGTAGGAGGCAGTGGCGTTTACGAGCAGTACTTC
NA | TRBJ1-4 | TRBV4-1 | NA | CASSRPVATNEKLFF | TGCGCCAGCAGCCGGCCGGTTGCAACTAATGAAAAACTGTTTTTT
NA | TRBJ2-2 | TRBV18 | TRBD1 | CASSPGQAPAGELFF | TGTGCCAGCTCACCTGGACAGGCACCCGCCGGGGAGCTGTTTTTT
NA | TRBJ2-5 | TRBV5-1 | NA | CASSLAHPRETQYF | TGCGCCAGCAGCTTGGCACACCCCAGGGAGACCCAGTACTTC
NA | TRBJ1-2 | TRBV9 | NA | CASSVVGNNYGYTF | TGTGCCAGCAGCGTAGTCGGGAACAACTATGGCTACACCTTC
NA | TRBJ2-1 | TRBV7-6 | TRBD2 | CASSLRREGLGEQFF | TGTGCCAGCAGCTTAAGGCGGGAGGGCCTGGGAGAGCAGTTCTTC
NA | TRBJ1-1 | TRBV11-3 | NA | CASSLSTPQGSTEAFF | TGTGCCAGCAGCTTAAGTACCCCGCAGGGATCCACTGAAGCTTTCTTT
NA | TRBJ2-7 | TRBV6-5 | NA | CASRYASGTYEQYF | TGTGCCAGCAGATACGCCAGTGGAACCTACGAGCAGTACTTC
NA | TRBJ1-2 | TRBV2 | TRBD1 | CASSGDSVYGYTF | TGTGCCAGCAGTGGGGACAGCGTCTATGGCTACACCTTC
NA | TRBJ2-1 | TRBV7-8 | TRBD2 | CASSRPQGTRLAGIYNEQFF | TGTGCCAGCAGCCGTCCCCAGGGGACTAGACTAGCGGGGATCTACAATGAGCAGTTCTTC
NA | TRBJ1-6 | TRBV4-1 | TRBD1 | CASSHPDKGANSPLHF | TGCGCCAGCAGCCACCCAGATAAGGGGGCTAATTCACCCCTCCACTTT
once | TRBJ2-7 | TRBV28 | NA | CASSAPGAQSLYEQYF | TGTGCCAGCAGTGCCCCCGGGGCCCAAAGCCTTTACGAGCAGTACTTC